Reported below is one TCR beta chain. Its antigen is unknown. The record originates from a study of molecular identifiers for immune sequencing clone quantification. Study at large: In replicates, the authors split RNA from roughly 20,000 or 100,000 naive CD8 cells five ways and sequenced four. Findings and caveats of the study: Beyond 20 RNA copies, clones held over 98% of effector molecules, compared with under 1% in naive cells.

The V end lost 0 bases, the J end lost 1 base, and 10 bases lay between the germline ends. Germline CDR1 is SGHNT and CDR2 is YENEEA. This CDR3 contains 15 residues. Methods described previously, with TCR primers listed, were used for bulk TCR libraries. TCRdb itself ran the PCR reads through MiXCR, one entry per CDR3 protein. The repertoire consists of hundreds of thousands of distinct CDR3 sequences, with about 25% occurring once and the leading ten covering about 0.84%. The sample taken for sequencing was naive CD8+ T cells from blood, with Jurkat cell RNA spiked in. Subset of the sample: FACS-sorted CD8+CD4-CCR7+CD45RA+ naive T cells. This chain links TRBV11-3 with TRBJ2-7; D ambiguous. The origin of this receptor is a human donor in good health. Some libraries in this study had Jurkat cell RNA spiked in. In DNA form, the CDR3 reads TGTGCCAGCAGCTTAGATCGGCAGGCGTCCTACGAGCAGTACTTC. Encoded protein: CASSLDRQASYEQYF.